One and the same sample provided the 28 T cell receptor beta chains below, sequenced in a study of T cells in Graves' hyperthyroidism and ophthalmopathy. The source material, RNA transcripts, was used to amplify TCR beta CDR3 regions. Carried out on the TCR CDR3, a first-round RT-PCR used the HTBI primer set. TCRdb used MiXCR to reprocess the multiplex PCR reads, holding one entry per CDR3 protein. The sample holds a few hundred thousand distinct CDR3 sequences, approximately 15% seen once. What was sequenced was blood. The receptors originated from a woman in her 40s with Graves' ophthalmopathy.

The chain links TRBV4-1 to TRBJ2-2; D tentatively reads TRBD1 or TRBD2 (5 bases each). In germline, CDR1 is MGHRA, CDR2 YSYEKL. This CDR3 has 15 residues. V lost 1 base, J lost 4 bases, and 10 bases lay in between. Here the CDR3 reads CASSQGRAGTGELFF. CDR3 in DNA: TGCGCCAGCAGCCAAGGCAGGGCGGGCACCGGGGAGCTGTTTTTT.

The J gene is TRBJ1-1, the V gene TRBV19; possibly TRBD1 for D (5 bases). This CDR3 has 14 residues. CDR1 is LNHDA, CDR2 SQIVND, per germline (reference sequence). The V end lost 5 bases, the J end lost 0 bases, and 10 bases lay between the germline ends. Here the CDR3 reads CASSSRQMNTEAFF. The CDR3, as DNA: TGTGCCAGTAGTTCCCGACAGATGAACACTGAAGCTTTCTTT.

This clonotype showed up many times. The chain employs TRBV18 and TRBJ2-7; D may be TRBD1 or TRBD2 (5 bases each). This CDR3 has 12 amino acids. The germline gives CDR1 KGHSH, CDR2 LQKENI. V dropped 6 bases and J dropped 5 bases, with 11 bases sitting between them. The CDR3 nucleotides read TGTGCCAGCTCCGGGACCGTCGACGAGCAGTACTTC. This sequence encodes CASSGTVDEQYF.

There are many counts of this clonotype. The chain recombines TRBV6-1 with TRBJ1-1, with a possible D match to TRBD1 (5 bases). Germline CDR1 MNHNS, CDR2 SASEGT. V lost 2 bases to trimming and J lost 11 bases, with 15 bases between them. The CDR3 length is 13 residues. The CDR3 loop is CASSEWGIFYAFF. CDR3 DNA: TGTGCCAGCAGTGAATGGGGGATCTTTTACGCTTTCTTT.

The table lists this clonotype with many counts. This chain connects TRBV3-1 to TRBJ1-1; D unclear. The CDR3 is made up of 14 amino acids. The germline V and J ends were trimmed by 3 bases and 8 bases, with 16 bases remaining between them. From germline, CDR1 is LGHDT and CDR2 YNNKEL (reference sequence). The CDR3 nucleotides are TGTGCCAGCAGCCAGGCTGACTGGGCAGTCGAAGCTTTCTTT. Translating it yields CASSQADWAVEAFF.

This clonotype was detected ten times or more. The chain is built from TRBV7-8 and TRBJ2-7; 11 bases fit TRBD1. V dropped 5 bases and J dropped 3; count of bases not matched to a gene: 6. The CDR3 has 15 amino acids. The V gene's germline CDR1 is SGHVS and CDR2 FQNEAQ. The CDR3 region has the DNA TGTGCCAGCAGCCTCCCGGACAGGGGGCGCTACGAGCAGTACTTC. This translates into CASSLPDRGRYEQYF.

This rearrangement joins TRBV20-1 to TRBJ1-2; 11 nucleotides line up with TRBD1. Trimming removed 0 bases from V and 2 bases from J; junction bases left unmatched: 8. Germline values: CDR1 DFQATT, CDR2 SNEGSKA (reference sequence). CDR3 size: 17 residues. The CDR3 DNA is TGCAGTGCTAGAGATACGGGACAGGGGGTACTAAACTATGGCTACACCTTC. As protein: CSARDTGQGVLNYGYTF.

Ten or more counts support this clonotype. The V gene is TRBV7-2, the J gene TRBJ1-2, with D possibly TRBD1 on 5 matching bases. V gave up 1 base and J gave up 1 base, with 7 bases separating them. CDR1 is SGHTA and CDR2 is FQGNSA in the germline V gene. This CDR3 is 14 amino acids long. CDR3 residues: CASSLVGVNYGYTF. In nucleotides, the CDR3 is TGTGCCAGCAGCTTAGTAGGGGTTAACTATGGCTACACCTTC.

This clonotype has a handful of counts. The V and J genes are TRBV18 and TRBJ1-1, with a tentative D call TRBD1 (5 bases). The CDR3 covers 14 residues. CDR1 and CDR2 from the germline V gene are KGHSH and LQKENI. V lost 4 bases and J 8 bases, leaving 17 bases between the germline ends. The CDR3 sequence: CASSLTRQGREAFF. The CDR3 coding sequence is TGTGCCAGCTCACTCACCAGGCAGGGTAGGGAAGCTTTCTTT.

The sample holds many counts of this clonotype. This rearrangement joins TRBV20-1 to TRBJ2-5, with 7 bases aligning to TRBD1. This CDR3 comprises 15 residues. The ends lost 2 bases at V and 7 bases at J; junction bases unmatched: 13. Germline V gives CDR1 DFQATT, CDR2 SNEGSKA (reference sequence). The chain's CDR3 is CSARTRTGLPWTQYF. Here the CDR3 DNA reads TGCAGTGCTAGAACCCGGACAGGATTGCCATGGACCCAGTACTTC.

As to this clonotype: A much larger clone sits a single nucleotide away, making a read error possible. The rearrangement uses TRBV9 and TRBJ2-3; D remains unclear. V lost 0 bases to trimming and J lost 0 bases, with 2 bases between them. The germline CDR1 and CDR2 sequences are SGDLS and YYNGEE. CDR3 length: 13 residues. CDR3 coding DNA: TGTGCCAGCAGCGTAGATAGCACAGATACGCAGTATTTT. This translates into CASSVDSTDTQYF.

The table lists this clonotype with many counts. The J gene is TRBJ2-7, the V gene TRBV2; D gene unclear. The V end was cut by 2 bases, the J end by 5 bases, with 19 bases between. This CDR3 is built from 16 residues. Germline lookup yields CDR1 SNHLY and CDR2 FYNNEI. The CDR3 is CASSERSARFPDEQYF. The CDR3 nucleotides are TGTGCCAGCAGTGAACGTTCGGCACGCTTTCCGGACGAGCAGTACTTC.

There are many counts of this clonotype. This chain uses TRBV20-1 with TRBJ2-7, with TRBD2 identical over 11 bases. Germline V lookup: CDR1 DFQATT, CDR2 SNEGSKA (reference sequence). With 3 bases clipped from V and 2 bases from J, the junction kept 12 bases outside the gene matches. CDR3 length: 17 amino acids. CDR3 nucleotide sequence: TGCAGTGCTAGCTTCTTGGCTAGCGGGAGGTCAACCTACGAGCAGTACTTC. It is translated as CSASFLASGRSTYEQYF.

On this clonotype: A junction end diverges from the germline sequence, so it may reflect a read error. This rearrangement joins TRBV5-1 to TRBJ2-3; 8 bases align to TRBD2. The CDR3 extends over 14 amino acids. CDR1 and CDR2 (germline): SGHRS, YFSETQ. CDR3 bases: TGCGCCGGCAGCCGGGGGGGCGGAACAGATACGCAGTATTTT. Amino acids: CAGSRGGGTDTQYF.

This clonotype was recorded at least ten times. The V gene is TRBV27, the J gene TRBJ2-3; 10 bases agree with TRBD1. Germline trimming cut 4 bases from V and 4 bases from J; bases unmatched to any gene: 2. The germline CDR1 and CDR2 sequences are MNHEY and SMNVEV (reference sequence). The CDR3 runs to 14 residues. Here the CDR3 DNA reads TGTGCCAGCAGTTGGACAGGGGGAGCAGATACGCAGTATTTT. Translation: CASSWTGGADTQYF.

The chain has TRBV7-2 and TRBJ2-3, with 11 bases aligning to TRBD1. Germline V gene sequence: CDR1 SGHTA, CDR2 FQGNSA. After removal of 5 bases from V and 6 bases from J, the junction contained 4 bases not matched to a gene. This CDR3 comprises 14 residues. The CDR3 sequence: CASSRTGGSDTQYF. CDR3 DNA: TGTGCCAGCAGCCGGACAGGGGGCAGTGATACGCAGTATTTT.

This clonotype has a count of ten or more. This chain joins TRBV14 and TRBJ2-1; TRBD2 aligns across 10 bases. Germline CDR1 and CDR2: SGHDN and FVKESK. This CDR3 is 16 amino acids long. V shed 2 bases, J shed 3 bases, and the junction held 4 bases outside the gene matches. The CDR3 loop is CASSQSSGSLYNEQFF. CDR3 DNA: TGTGCCAGCAGCCAATCTAGCGGGAGCCTCTACAATGAGCAGTTCTTC.

This clonotype has just a few counts. V is TRBV20-1 and J is TRBJ1-2; D call uncertain. The CDR3 contains 12 residues. The V end was cut by 5 bases, the J end by 11 bases, with 18 bases between. Germline V CDR1 and CDR2: DFQATT, SNEGSKA (reference sequence). As DNA, the CDR3 is TGCAGTGCTGCCCGGGATCCATTAAGGTACACCTTC. This translates into CSAARDPLRYTF.

In its sample, this clonotype was seen once. The chain recombines TRBV14 with TRBJ1-3; D unclear. The germline CDR1 and CDR2 sequences are SGHDN and FVKESK. CDR3 length equals 14 residues. V lost 4 bases, J lost 0 bases, and 7 bases lay in between. CDR3 amino acids: CASSRMSSGNTIYF. In DNA, the CDR3 is TGTGCCAGCAGCCGAATGAGCTCTGGAAACACCATATATTTT.

As regards this clonotype: As the CDR3 is not closed by the conserved phenylalanine or tryptophan, this likely results from a read error. This chain connects TRBV4-1 to TRBJ2-2, with 9 positions matching TRBD2. After removal of 0 bases from V and 5 bases from J, the junction contained 13 bases not matched to a gene. The germline V gene has CDR1 MGHRA and CDR2 YSYEKL. The CDR3 spans 19 residues. CDR3 nucleotide sequence: TGCGCCAGCAGCCAAGATGGGGCGGGAGCGGGAGGTTGGACCGGGGAGCTGTTTCTT. Protein sequence: CASSQDGAGAGGWTGELFL.

This clonotype was observed at least ten times. V usage is TRBV28 and J usage is TRBJ2-7; TRBD1 is a possible D gene (6 bases). The CDR3 extends over 16 amino acids. Trimming took off 3 bases at V and 7 bases at J, with 22 bases between the two ends. Germline CDR1 and CDR2: MDHEN and SYDVKM. The CDR3 DNA reads as TGTGCCAGCAGTTTGGCAGAGCTGGGGGCCTCGGGAGAGCAGTACTTC. Residues: CASSLAELGASGEQYF.

This clonotype has at least ten counts. The chain recombines TRBV12-3 or TRBV12-4 with TRBJ2-5; D may be TRBD1 or TRBD2 (6 bases each). V was cut by 4 bases and J by 5 bases, with 20 bases left in between. The CDR3 consists of 16 residues. CDR3 amino acids: CASSSRGGIQGETQYF. The CDR3 bases are TGTGCCAGCAGTTCTAGGGGAGGAATTCAGGGGGAGACCCAGTACTTC.

This clonotype was seen many times. The chain links TRBV4-1 to TRBJ1-5, with 7 bases matching TRBD1. In germline, CDR1 is MGHRA, CDR2 YSYEKL. CDR3 size: 14 residues. V was pared by 4 bases and J by 6 bases, with 6 bases of the junction left unmatched. This CDR3 is CASSPPGTVQPQHF. The CDR3 bases are TGCGCCAGCAGCCCGCCCGGGACAGTTCAGCCCCAGCATTTT.

This clonotype showed up many times. V gene TRBV29-1 combines with J gene TRBJ2-5; TRBD2 is a possible D gene (6 bases). CDR3 length equals 14 residues. Germline values: CDR1 SQVTM, CDR2 ANQGSEA. The germline V and J ends were trimmed by 8 bases and 2 bases, with 18 bases remaining between them. Written as DNA, the CDR3 is TGCAGCTCTGGGGGGACGGCTACTCAAGAGACCCAGTACTTC. Its translation is CSSGGTATQETQYF.

This clonotype was recorded at least ten times. The genes are TRBV28 and TRBJ2-1; 7 positions agree with TRBD2. The CDR3 runs 16 residues. Trimming took 6 bases from V and 10 from J; bases not matched to a gene: 18. The germline CDR1 and CDR2 sequences are MDHEN and SYDVKM. The CDR3 region has the DNA TGTGCCAGCAGCGGGTCTGAACGGGAGGTTAGGCTGGAGCAGTTCTTC. Residues: CASSGSEREVRLEQFF.

This clonotype was detected ten times or more. The chain carries TRBV20-1 and TRBJ2-7; a weak D match, TRBD1 (6 bases). This CDR3 spans 14 amino acids. Germline V gives CDR1 DFQATT, CDR2 SNEGSKA (reference sequence). V lost 5 bases, J lost 2 bases, and 16 bases lay in between. The CDR3 DNA reads as TGCAGTGCTCGAACAGGGAGTACGGCCTACGAGCAGTACTTC. Its translation: CSARTGSTAYEQYF.

This clonotype was recorded many times. The chain links TRBV28 to TRBJ2-1, with 13 bases that match TRBD2. The germline gives CDR1 MDHEN, CDR2 SYDVKM. The junction had 2 bases not matched to a gene; V was cut back by 4 bases and J by 8 bases. This CDR3 is 14 amino acids long. The chain's CDR3 is CASSWTSGSDEQFF. The DNA for the CDR3 is TGTGCCAGCAGTTGGACTAGCGGGAGTGATGAGCAGTTCTTC.

This rearrangement joins TRBV9 to TRBJ2-1; 9 positions match TRBD2. The J segment lost 0 bases and the V segment lost 1 base, leaving 11 bases of the junction unmatched. CDR3 length: 19 residues. Germline CDR1 and CDR2: SGDLS and YYNGEE. CDR3 DNA sequence: TGTGCCAGCAGCGTAAACGAGCGGGGGGCTTTTAGCTCCTACAATGAGCAGTTCTTC. Translating gives CASSVNERGAFSSYNEQFF.